Below are 32 T cell receptor beta chains sequenced from a single sample in a study of blood T cell repertoires in COVID-19. Data came from immunoSEQ multiplex PCR; TCRdb stores just in-frame clones and leaves some out. Of about 220,000 clones in the sample, 80% to 90% are singletons; the top ten hold 4.8%. Sequencing input: PBMCs or T cells enriched from blood (not recorded which). The source of these receptors is a woman aged 50 to 65 who had been exposed to COVID-19.

This chain connects TRBV2 to TRBJ1-5, with D unclear. CDR3 length: 11 amino acids. Germline loops: CDR1 SNHLY, CDR2 FYNNEI. V lost 5 bases, J lost 11 bases, and 10 bases lay in between. The CDR3, as DNA: TGTGCCAGCAGTAACTTAGGAGCCCAGCATTTT. It translates to CASSNLGAQHF. Looking up the rest from reference TRBV2 and TRBJ1-5 gives the full variable domain: EPEVTQTPSHQVTQMGQEVILRCVPISNHLYFYWYRQILGQKVEFLVSFYNNEISEKSEIFDDQFSVERPDGSNFTLKIRSTKLEDSAMYFCASSNLGAQHFGDGTRLSIL.

The chain carries TRBV27 and TRBJ2-2; 10 bases map to TRBD2. The germline gives CDR1 MNHEY, CDR2 SMNVEV (reference sequence). The V segment lost 7 bases and the J segment 5 bases; nucleotides outside the gene matches: 4. The CDR3 is made up of 14 amino acids. CDR3 bases: TGTGCCAGCAAAGCGGGGGGGCGGACCGGGGAGCTGTTTTTT. This codes for CASKAGGRTGELFF.

The rearrangement links TRBV3-1 (or the pseudogene TRBV3-2) to TRBJ2-5; TRBD2 matches 7 bases. J gave up 5 bases and V 3 bases, and 0 bases lay outside the gene matches. The CDR3 contains 12 residues. The germline gives CDR1 LGHDT, CDR2 YNNKEL (reference sequence). CDR3 DNA sequence: TGTGCCAGCAGCCAGGGGGGGGAGACCCAGTACTTC. It codes for CASSQGGETQYF.

The V gene is TRBV6-5, the J gene TRBJ1-2; a possible D gene is TRBD1 (5 bases). The CDR3 covers 13 residues. The germline V gene encodes CDR1 MNHEY and CDR2 SVGAGI. Trimming took off 2 bases at V and 6 bases at J, with 10 bases between the two ends. The CDR3 here is CASSYRQHNGYTF. CDR3 in DNA: TGTGCCAGCAGTTACAGACAGCATAATGGCTACACCTTC.

The V gene is TRBV29-1, the J gene TRBJ1-1; TRBD1 matches 7 bases. The CDR3 is made up of 12 amino acids. Looked up from germline, CDR1 is SQVTM and CDR2 is ANQGSEA. V was clipped by 7 bases and J by 4 bases; unmatched bases: 6. The CDR3 nucleotides are TGCAGCGGAGACAGGGTCGGCACTGAAGCTTTCTTT. It is translated as CSGDRVGTEAFF.

The rearrangement joins TRBV4-3 to TRBJ2-1, with 8 bases identical to TRBD2. The length of the CDR3 is 18 residues. Germline assignment: CDR1 LGHNA and CDR2 YSLEER. V shed 3 bases, J shed 0 bases, and the junction held 10 bases outside the gene matches. The CDR3 reads CASSQGRGGTPSYNEQFF. In DNA, the CDR3 is TGCGCCAGCAGCCAGGGACGGGGGGGGACACCCTCCTACAATGAGCAGTTCTTC.

The J gene is TRBJ1-5, the V gene TRBV12-3 or TRBV12-4; D is perhaps TRBD1 (6 bases). V lost 6 bases to trimming and J lost 7 bases, with 10 bases between them. This CDR3 is built from 12 residues. The CDR3 region has the DNA TGTGCCAGCAGACAGGGTGGACAGCCCCAGCATTTT. Its translation: CASRQGGQPQHF.

The gene calls are TRBV18 and TRBJ2-2; 10 nucleotides match TRBD2. Germline CDR1 and CDR2: KGHSH and LQKENI. This CDR3 spans 16 amino acids. Trimming at V came to 0 bases and at J to 4 bases, leaving 2 bases not matched to a gene. The CDR3 is CASSPPSGGTTGELFF. The CDR3 nucleotides read TGTGCCAGCTCACCACCTAGCGGGGGGACCACCGGGGAGCTGTTTTTT.

V gene TRBV19 combines with J gene TRBJ1-2; 7 nucleotides line up with TRBD1. V lost 7 bases to trimming and J lost 4 bases; unmatched junction nucleotides: 9. Looked up from germline, CDR1 is LNHDA and CDR2 is SQIVND (reference sequence). The CDR3 is 14 residues long. This chain's CDR3 is CASNAGGRPYGYTF. As DNA, the CDR3 is TGTGCCAGTAACGCAGGGGGGCGCCCCTATGGCTACACCTTC.

The J gene is TRBJ2-7, the V gene TRBV14; tentatively, D is TRBD1 (5 bases). CDR1 and CDR2 (germline): SGHDN, FVKESK. V dropped 1 base and J dropped 1 base, with 14 bases sitting between them. This CDR3 comprises 16 residues. The CDR3 loop is CASSQAWAGSSYEQYF. CDR3 in DNA: TGTGCCAGCAGCCAAGCGTGGGCAGGGTCGTCCTACGAGCAGTACTTC. The entire variable domain, with the rest obtained from reference TRBV14 and TRBJ2-7, is as follows: EAGVTQFPSHSVIEKGQTVTLRCDPISGHDNLYWYRRVMGKEIKFLLHFVKESKQDESGMPNNRFLAERTGGTYSTLKVQPAELEDSGVYFCASSQAWAGSSYEQYFGPGTRLTVT.

This clone was observed once. The V and J genes are TRBV18 and TRBJ1-5; 9 bases are shared with TRBD1. This CDR3 has 14 residues. With 4 bases clipped from V and 4 bases from J, the junction kept 2 bases outside the gene matches. Germline CDR1 reads KGHSH; CDR2 reads LQKENI. CDR3 DNA: TGTGCCAGCTCACTCGGGACAGGGAATCAGCCCCAGCATTTT. Residues: CASSLGTGNQPQHF.

This clone was seen only once. In nucleotides, the CDR3 is TGTGCCAGCAGCGTAGCACAGGATAGTGACCAGTACTTC. Its translation is CASSVAQDSDQYF. This chain uses TRBV9 with TRBJ2-5, with D maybe TRBD1 (5 bases). The V gene's germline CDR1 is SGDLS and CDR2 YYNGEE. The CDR3 consists of 13 residues. Trimming took off 0 bases at V and 10 bases at J, with 13 bases between the two ends.

This sequence joins TRBV5-5 and TRBJ2-5, with no clear D. Trimming took 0 bases from V and 1 from J, leaving 4 bases between them. This CDR3 is built from 13 residues. From germline, CDR1 is SGHKS and CDR2 YYEKEE (reference sequence). The CDR3 sequence is CASSLGSQETQYF. In DNA, the CDR3 is TGTGCCAGCAGCTTGGGGAGCCAAGAGACCCAGTACTTC.

The V gene is TRBV16, the J gene TRBJ2-7; 7 bases map to TRBD2. The CDR3 is 13 amino acids. With V trimmed by 1 base and J by 6 bases, 3 bases remained unmatched. CDR1 is KGHSY and CDR2 is FQNENV in the germline V gene. The CDR3 here is CASSQLAGTEQYF. In DNA form, the CDR3 reads TGTGCCAGCAGCCAATTAGCGGGTACCGAGCAGTACTTC.

The chain combines TRBV7-2 with TRBJ1-2; 7 bases map to TRBD1. The CDR3 has 19 amino acids. The J segment lost 6 bases and the V segment lost 2 bases, leaving 21 bases of the junction unmatched. Germline CDR1 and CDR2: SGHTA and FQGNSA. CDR3 in amino acids: CASSLTIGTGALQKNGYTF. CDR3 nucleotide sequence: TGTGCCAGCAGCTTAACCATCGGAACAGGGGCTCTCCAGAAGAATGGCTACACCTTC.

This chain joins TRBV11-1 and TRBJ1-6; D not certain. The germline CDR1 and CDR2 sequences are SGHAT and FQDESV (reference sequence). Trimming took off 5 bases at V and 6 bases at J, with 11 bases between the two ends. This CDR3 is 14 amino acids long. CDR3 sequence (DNA): TGTGCCAGCAGCATTGGACTGACTAATTCACCCCTCCACTTT. Translated: CASSIGLTNSPLHF.

The chain is built from TRBV5-4 and TRBJ1-6, with D perhaps TRBD1 (6 bases). Trimming cost V 1 base and J 8 bases, with 16 bases left between them. The CDR3 runs 16 residues. Germline CDR1 SGHNT, CDR2 YYREEE (reference sequence). The CDR3 DNA reads as TGTGCCAGCAGCTTGTGGGACAAGGGAAGTGATTCACCCCTCCACTTT. Translation: CASSLWDKGSDSPLHF.

This clone is a singleton in its sample. The rearrangement links TRBV5-1 to TRBJ2-2; 10 bases map to TRBD1. Germline V lookup: CDR1 SGHRS, CDR2 YFSETQ. Unmatched junction bases numbered 7, after V lost 1 base and J lost 1 base. This CDR3 spans 18 amino acids. The CDR3 DNA follows: TGCGCCAGCAGCTTGTGGGACAGGGGCTCCATGAACACCGGGGAGCTGTTTTTT. Its protein product is CASSLWDRGSMNTGELFF.

This rearrangement joins TRBV11-2 to TRBJ2-1; D is unresolved. Per the germline V gene, CDR1 is SGHAT and CDR2 is FQNNGV. This CDR3 has 12 amino acids. Trimming removed 5 bases from V and 7 bases from J, with 9 bases in between. The CDR3 nucleotides read TGTGCCAGCAGCCAATCTCGGAATGAGCAGTTCTTC. This encodes CASSQSRNEQFF.

CDR3 in amino acids: CASARDRAHQPQHF. The CDR3 DNA reads TGTGCCAGCGCTAGGGACAGGGCTCATCAGCCCCAGCATTTT. This chain uses TRBV2 with TRBJ1-5; TRBD1 aligns across 9 bases. This CDR3 is 14 amino acids long. V lost 8 bases to trimming and J lost 5 bases; unmatched junction nucleotides: 7. Germline V CDR1 and CDR2: SNHLY, FYNNEI.

This clone was detected only once. This chain uses TRBV7-2 with TRBJ1-1; possibly TRBD1 for D (6 bases). Germline assignment: CDR1 SGHTA and CDR2 FQGNSA. V was trimmed by 2 bases and J by 1 base, leaving 23 bases between them. The CDR3 spans 19 residues. CDR3 in amino acids: CASSLSRGGGRRTNTEAFF. The CDR3 DNA is TGTGCCAGCAGCTTATCCCGCGGCGGGGGGCGCCGAACGAACACTGAAGCTTTCTTT.

About this clone: Within the sample, other DNA sequences also encode this same CDR3. The chain is built from TRBV7-8 and TRBJ2-3, with TRBD2 matching 10 bases. This CDR3 spans 15 amino acids. V lost 1 base, J lost 6 bases, and 4 bases stayed unmatched. Germline V gene sequence: CDR1 SGHVS, CDR2 FQNEAQ. CDR3 sequence: CASSLDSGGEDTQYF. The CDR3 DNA reads TGTGCCAGCAGCTTAGACAGCGGGGGGGAGGATACGCAGTATTTT.

The chain carries TRBV12-5 and TRBJ2-7, with TRBD1 identical over 10 bases. The CDR3 spans 16 residues. V gave up 0 bases and J gave up 2 bases; unmatched junction bases: 4. Germline CDR1 LGHNT, CDR2 FRNRAP. The DNA of the CDR3 is TGTGCTAGTGGTTTGGTAATGGGACAGGGGCCCTACGAGCAGTACTTC. Residues: CASGLVMGQGPYEQYF.

The V gene is TRBV20-1, the J gene TRBJ2-3; D call uncertain. Germline CDR1 DFQATT, CDR2 SNEGSKA (reference sequence). V gave up 7 bases and J gave up 2 bases, with 7 bases separating them. The CDR3 totals 11 residues. The CDR3 here is CSVRVTDTQYF. The CDR3 region has the DNA TGCAGTGTGCGAGTCACAGATACGCAGTATTTT.

The rearrangement uses TRBV2 and TRBJ2-5; tentatively, D is TRBD2 (5 bases). The CDR3 totals 13 residues. Trimming removed 8 bases from V and 2 bases from J, with 12 bases in between. Per the germline V gene, CDR1 is SNHLY and CDR2 is FYNNEI. The chain's CDR3 is CASRNLAQETQYF. As DNA, the CDR3 is TGTGCCAGCCGGAATCTAGCTCAAGAGACCCAGTACTTC.

The chain links TRBV9 to TRBJ1-2; 9 nucleotides agree with TRBD1. The CDR3 has 15 residues. CDR1 SGDLS and CDR2 YYNGEE come from the germline V gene. After removal of 4 bases from V and 8 bases from J, the junction contained 12 bases not matched to a gene. The CDR3: CASSPRDRERGGYTF. In DNA, the CDR3 is TGTGCCAGCAGCCCGCGGGACAGGGAAAGAGGAGGCTACACCTTC.

The chain is built from TRBV5-6 and TRBJ1-6, with a weak D call TRBD1 (6 bases). Germline V lookup: CDR1 SGHDT, CDR2 YYEEEE. The CDR3 is 14 residues long. Trimming pared 1 base from V and 8 bases from J, leaving 10 bases between. Here the CDR3 DNA reads TGTGCCAGCAGCTTGTCTCAGGGGTATTCACCCCTCCACTTT. Protein: CASSLSQGYSPLHF.

The V and J genes are TRBV7-9 and TRBJ1-1; no reliable D call. V lost 4 bases to trimming and J lost 0 bases, with 9 bases between them. There are 14 residues in the CDR3. The germline V gene has CDR1 SEHNR and CDR2 FQNEAQ (reference sequence). CDR3 sequence: CASSSSGMNTEAFF. CDR3 sequence (DNA): TGTGCCAGCAGCTCGTCCGGTATGAACACTGAAGCTTTCTTT.

The chain is built from TRBV7-8 and TRBJ1-4; D is uncertain. Germline V gene lookup returns CDR1 SGHVS and CDR2 FQNEAQ. The V and J ends lost 3 bases and 5 bases respectively, with 10 bases between them. CDR3 size: 14 residues. The CDR3 region is CASSFGVTNEKLFF. The DNA of the CDR3 is TGTGCCAGCAGCTTTGGAGTCACAAATGAAAAACTGTTTTTT.

The count of this clone is one. The V call is TRBV14, the J call TRBJ2-2, with a weak D call TRBD2 (5 bases). This CDR3 region has 15 residues. The ends were cut back, 2 bases at V and 7 bases at J, with 14 bases in the middle. Germline values: CDR1 SGHDN, CDR2 FVKESK. The CDR3 here is CASSQLRTPHGELFF. DNA of the CDR3: TGTGCCAGCAGCCAACTCCGGACTCCTCACGGGGAGCTGTTTTTT.

This chain links TRBV3-1 (or the pseudogene TRBV3-2) with TRBJ1-2; weak D call: TRBD1 (6 bases). V was shortened by 7 bases and J by 1 base, with 13 bases between the two germline ends. The length of the CDR3 is 14 residues. CDR1 and CDR2 from the germline V gene are LGHDT and YNNKEL (reference sequence). For the CDR3, the DNA is TGTGCCAGCACCCCAGGGACACTTAACTATGGCTACACCTTC. Translated, it gives CASTPGTLNYGYTF.

The rearrangement links TRBV14 to TRBJ2-3; D uncertain. The CDR3 consists of 12 residues. Trimming took off 0 bases at V and 7 bases at J, with 5 bases between the two ends. Germline lookup yields CDR1 SGHDN and CDR2 FVKESK. The CDR3 loop reads CASSQERYTQYF. In nucleotides, the CDR3 is TGTGCCAGCAGCCAAGAACGGTATACGCAGTATTTT.